Following are 20 T cell receptor beta chains from one sample sequenced in a study of T-cell reconstitution after alpha-beta-depleted transplantation in children. Preparing the TCRbeta library involved the use of unique molecular identifiers. TCRdb independently ran MiXCR on the PCR reads; one entry per CDR3 protein. The sample yields 900,000 or so distinct CDR3 sequences, about 15% seen once. The sample here was PBMCs, mostly from graft donor cells, taken 360 days after TCRalphabeta/CD19-depleted stem cell transplant. The source is a male patient younger than 18 who had a stem cell transplant for acute lymphoblastic leukemia, so the T cells may come from the graft donor.

The chain carries TRBV7-8 and TRBJ2-7, with 11 bases lining up with TRBD1. The CDR3 has 18 residues. Germline V CDR1 and CDR2: SGHVS, FQNEAQ. After removal of 5 bases from V and 1 base from J, the junction contained 13 bases not matched to a gene. CDR3 region: CASSPSGQGAYGSYEQYF. The CDR3 nucleotides read TGTGCCAGCAGCCCATCAGGACAGGGGGCCTATGGGTCCTACGAGCAGTACTTC.

V usage is TRBV5-4 and J usage is TRBJ2-7; D not resolved. V lost 3 bases and J lost 3, with 16 bases in between. CDR1 and CDR2 (germline): SGHNT, YYREEE (reference sequence). The CDR3 has 15 residues. CDR3 region: CASSSFRNRLYEQYF. The DNA of the CDR3 is TGTGCCAGCAGCTCCTTCCGAAACCGCCTCTACGAGCAGTACTTC.

This clonotype has just a few counts. CDR3 amino acids: CASSPDRGSTDTQYF. The CDR3 nucleotides read TGTGCCAGCAGCCCTGACAGGGGCAGCACAGATACGCAGTATTTT. This rearrangement joins TRBV3-1 to TRBJ2-3, with 8 bases identical to TRBD1. The V and J ends lost 4 bases and 0 bases, in that order; junction bases with no gene match: 3. CDR3 length: 15 residues. In germline, CDR1 is LGHDT, CDR2 YNNKEL (reference sequence).

The sample holds many counts of this clonotype. This rearrangement joins TRBV5-1 to TRBJ2-1, with TRBD2 identical over 12 bases. Germline CDR1 SGHRS, CDR2 YFSETQ. The CDR3 runs 15 residues. J lost 9 bases, V lost 4 bases, and 8 bases had no gene match. Here the CDR3 DNA reads TGCGCCAGCAGCCTGACTAGCGGGAGTCACGGTGAGCAGTTCTTC. It is translated as CASSLTSGSHGEQFF. Full variable domain (rest looked up from reference TRBV5-1 and TRBJ2-1): KAGVTQTPRYLIKTRGQQVTLSCSPISGHRSVSWYQQTPGQGLQFLFEYFSETQRNKGNFPGRFSGRQFSNSRSEMNVSTLELGDSALYLCASSLTSGSHGEQFFGPGTRLTVL.

This clonotype was seen ten or more times. J is TRBJ2-5 and V is TRBV27; 7 positions match TRBD1. The CDR3 is 12 amino acids. CDR1 and CDR2 from the germline V gene are MNHEY and SMNVEV (reference sequence). V lost 10 bases and J lost 3; bases outside the gene matches: 5. CDR3 region: CATPDREETQYF. The CDR3 DNA is TGTGCCACCCCCGACAGGGAAGAGACCCAGTACTTC.

The chain recombines TRBV6-1 with TRBJ2-7, with TRBD1 matching over 9 bases. CDR3 length equals 15 residues. J lost 4 bases, V lost 6 bases, and 10 bases had no gene match. Germline CDR1 and CDR2: MNHNS and SASEGT. This CDR3 reads CASSIGGQGNYEQYF. The DNA of the CDR3 is TGTGCCAGCAGCATCGGGGGACAGGGCAATTACGAGCAGTACTTC.

This chain joins TRBV5-1 and TRBJ2-5, with D perhaps matching TRBD1 (6 bases). CDR3 length: 13 residues. The V gene's germline CDR1 is SGHRS and CDR2 YFSETQ. The V end was cut by 7 bases, the J end by 2 bases, with 12 bases between. CDR3 sequence: CASLQGPQETQYF. The CDR3 nucleotides read TGCGCCAGCCTCCAGGGGCCACAAGAGACCCAGTACTTC.

This clonotype has a count of ten or more. This chain connects TRBV12-3 or TRBV12-4 to TRBJ2-4, with a weak D call TRBD1 (5 bases). The V and J ends lost 7 bases and 2 bases respectively, with 9 bases between them. The CDR3 is 13 amino acids. The CDR3 bases are TGTGCCAGCAACAGGACGACCAAAAACATTCAGTACTTC. Translation gives CASNRTTKNIQYF.

This clonotype was counted only a few times. V and J are TRBV4-2 and TRBJ2-7; D is uncertain. The CDR3 totals 13 residues. Germline-derived CDR1 and CDR2 are LGHNA and YNFKEQ. V gave up 7 bases and J gave up 5 bases, with 15 bases separating them. Here the CDR3 DNA reads TGTGCCAGCAAATCCCCCCAAAGGGACGAGCAGTACTTC. Its translation: CASKSPQRDEQYF.

This clonotype was observed a handful of times. The CDR3, as DNA: TGTGCCAGCAGTGAACGCGGGAGAAACACCGGGGAGCTGTTTTTT. Translated: CASSERGRNTGELFF. V and J are TRBV2 and TRBJ2-2; 7 bases match TRBD2. The CDR3 runs to 15 residues. Germline loops: CDR1 SNHLY, CDR2 FYNNEI. J gave up 2 bases and V 2 bases, and 2 bases lay outside the gene matches.

This clonotype was recorded at least ten times. DNA for the CDR3: TGTGCCAGCAGTCTCCTGATGGGGGTACAGGGGTCCTACGAGCAGTACTTC. This translates into CASSLLMGVQGSYEQYF. The chain uses TRBV12-3 or TRBV12-4 and TRBJ2-7; 7 nucleotides agree with TRBD1. V shed 5 bases and J 1 base; nucleotides not matched to a gene: 14. The CDR3 is made up of 17 amino acids.

This clonotype was recorded at least ten times. One junction end does not reproduce the germline sequence, and a read error may be involved. The chain recombines TRBV5-1 with TRBJ1-5; a possible D gene is TRBD1 (6 bases). This CDR3 region has 15 residues. Germline values: CDR1 SGHRS, CDR2 YFSETQ. The CDR3 here is CASSLGGASNQPQHF. The CDR3 DNA reads as TGTGCCAGCAGCTTAGGGGGGGCGAGCAATCAGCCCCAGCATTTT. The full variable domain, completed using reference TRBV5-1 and TRBJ1-5, is KAGVTQTPRYLIKTRGQQVTLSCSPISGHRSVSWYQQTPGQGLQFLFEYFSETQRNKGNFPGRFSGRQFSNSRSEMNVSTLELGDSALYLCASSLGGASNQPQHFGDGTRLSIL.

This clonotype turned up a few times. This rearrangement joins TRBV5-1 to TRBJ2-5, with 11 positions matching TRBD2. The V gene end was trimmed by 2 bases and the J gene end by 0 bases; junction bases not matched to a gene: 12. The CDR3 spans 19 residues. CDR1 and CDR2 from the germline V gene are SGHRS and YFSETQ. The CDR3 DNA is TGCGCCAGCAGCTTTCCCCCACTAGCGGGAGTAGGCTACCAAGAGACCCAGTACTTC. Its translation is CASSFPPLAGVGYQETQYF.

The chain uses TRBV25-1 and TRBJ1-3; D remains ambiguous. CDR3 size: 22 residues. Trimming shortened V by 0 bases and J by 0 bases, and 27 bases separated the two germline ends. Germline assignment: CDR1 MGHDK and CDR2 SYGVNS. In nucleotides, the CDR3 is TGTGCCAGCAGTGAATATATATCCTTCCCCGATGACGGGATCGGCTCTGGAAACACCATATATTTT. Protein product: CASSEYISFPDDGIGSGNTIYF.

The chain joins TRBV20-1 to TRBJ2-7, with 9 bases aligning to TRBD1. This CDR3 is built from 13 residues. Germline CDR1 and CDR2: DFQATT and SNEGSKA (reference sequence). The J segment lost 6 bases and the V segment lost 3 bases, leaving 6 bases of the junction unmatched. Here the CDR3 DNA reads TGCAGTGCTAGCTTTGACAGGGGGGGCGAGCAGTACTTC. Its translation is CSASFDRGGEQYF.

This clonotype was counted between two and nine times. The V gene is TRBV5-6, the J gene TRBJ1-1; no definite D call. The length of the CDR3 is 14 residues. V lost 1 base to trimming and J lost 1 base, with 8 bases between them. The germline V gene encodes CDR1 SGHDT and CDR2 YYEEEE. CDR3 sequence reads: CASSLSLGNTEAFF. The CDR3 DNA follows: TGTGCCAGCAGCTTGTCACTGGGGAACACTGAAGCTTTCTTT. Combining the CDR3 with reference TRBV5-6 and TRBJ1-1 gives the whole variable domain DAGVTQSPTHLIKTRGQQVTLRCSPKSGHDTVSWYQQALGQGPQFIFQYYEEEERQRGNFPDRFSGHQFPNYSSELNVNALLLGDSALYLCASSLSLGNTEAFFGQGTRLTVV.

This clonotype was picked up many times. The rearrangement links TRBV11-2 to TRBJ2-1, with 7 bases fitting TRBD1. The CDR3 spans 15 residues. V trimming: 5 bases; J trimming: 2 bases; junction bases outside the gene matches: 6. Germline values: CDR1 SGHAT, CDR2 FQNNGV. The CDR3 coding sequence is TGTGCCAGCAGCCGATTACAGGGGACCTACAATGAGCAGTTCTTC. It yields the protein CASSRLQGTYNEQFF.

This clonotype has a count of ten or more. This sequence joins TRBV4-1 and TRBJ2-3, with TRBD2 matching over 11 bases. The CDR3 spans 13 residues. V trimming: 6 bases; J trimming: 8 bases; junction bases outside the gene matches: 4. CDR1 MGHRA and CDR2 YSYEKL come from the germline V gene. Written as DNA, the CDR3 is TGCGCCAGCAGACTAGCGGGAGCTCCTACGCAGTATTTT. Protein product: CASRLAGAPTQYF.

This clonotype was counted only a few times. The CDR3 loop is CASLAQSLDTQYF. DNA for the CDR3: TGTGCCAGCCTGGCCCAGTCATTAGATACGCAGTATTTT. The J gene is TRBJ2-3, the V gene TRBV27; D call uncertain. Trimming removed 8 bases from V and 5 bases from J, with 14 bases in between. The CDR3 is 13 amino acids. The germline gives CDR1 MNHEY, CDR2 SMNVEV (reference sequence).

V gene TRBV5-6 combines with J gene TRBJ2-5; unclear D gene. The V and J ends lost 2 bases and 5 bases respectively, with 16 bases between them. The CDR3 spans 15 residues. The V gene's germline CDR1 is SGHDT and CDR2 YYEEEE. DNA for the CDR3: TGTGCCAGCAGCTTTTCCCTGACGAGCCGGGAGACCCAGTACTTC. Translation gives CASSFSLTSRETQYF.